This T cell receptor beta chain was observed in a study of naive and memory T cell subsets. Study-level results: Naive repertoires, especially CD8, held a few larger clonotypes, possibly memory cells re-expressing CD45RA.

J gave up 4 bases and V 1 base, and 9 bases lay outside the gene matches. This CDR3 has 16 amino acids. Germline assignment: CDR1 LGHNA and CDR2 YNFKEQ. As to this clonotype: The target antigen is unknown.

Two oligonucleotides, mixed equimolar, formed the beta constant-region primer covering TRBC1 and TRBC2. Ligated cDNA was amplified by four rounds of PCR with nested alpha and beta constant-region primers and SP2. An oligonucleotide with the SP2 primer and a 12-nucleotide UMI was ligated to the cDNA 3' end. TCRdb analysed the UMI-ligation and nested PCR reads with MiXCR anew, one entry per CDR3 protein. The sample shows fewer than 150,000 distinct CDR3 sequences, roughly a fifth of them seen only once. This receptor was taken from a human donor in good health. This chain connects TRBV4-2 to TRBJ1-2, with 7 bases lining up with TRBD1. What was sequenced was naive CD8+ T cells from blood. For the CDR3, the DNA is TGTGCCAGCAGCCAAGGTCCGGGACAGTTCATCTATGGCTACACCTTC. Amino acids: CASSQGPGQFIYGYTF.